The sequence of this T cell receptor beta chain was determined in a study of CD8 T cells in ankylosing spondylitis. Overall study results and limits: Earlier authors reported some of these motif variants in reactive arthritis synovial fluid and blood. It was reported that disease-linked clones were significantly enriched in matched ankylosing spondylitis synovial fluid. Seven to nine highly homologous variants formed a TCR beta motif that appeared characteristic of ankylosing spondylitis blood.

The table lists this clonotype with many counts. Its antigen is unknown. Trimming took 5 bases from V and 8 from J; bases not matched to a gene: 5. This CDR3 contains 12 residues. Per the germline V gene, CDR1 is SGHTA and CDR2 is FQGNSA. TCRdb fed the 5' RACE reads into MiXCR, producing one record per CDR3 protein. The data hold 300,000 to 350,000 distinct CDR3 sequences, with more than 9% observed a single time. Material for sequencing was blood, either unsorted or a sorted T cell fraction (not recorded which). V is TRBV7-2 and J is TRBJ1-1; TRBD1 aligns across 7 bases. The receptor's source is a female donor with ankylosing spondylitis or in good health (not recorded which). The CDR3: CASSTRQGEAFF. CDR3 in DNA: TGTGCCAGCAGCACTCGACAGGGAGAAGCTTTCTTT. The whole variable domain, remainder taken from reference TRBV7-2 and TRBJ1-1, is GAGVSQSPSNKVTEKGKDVELRCDPISGHTALYWYRQSLGQGLEFLIYFQGNSAPDKSGLPSDRFSAERTGGSVSTLTIQRTQQEDSAVYLCASSTRQGEAFFGQGTRLTVV.